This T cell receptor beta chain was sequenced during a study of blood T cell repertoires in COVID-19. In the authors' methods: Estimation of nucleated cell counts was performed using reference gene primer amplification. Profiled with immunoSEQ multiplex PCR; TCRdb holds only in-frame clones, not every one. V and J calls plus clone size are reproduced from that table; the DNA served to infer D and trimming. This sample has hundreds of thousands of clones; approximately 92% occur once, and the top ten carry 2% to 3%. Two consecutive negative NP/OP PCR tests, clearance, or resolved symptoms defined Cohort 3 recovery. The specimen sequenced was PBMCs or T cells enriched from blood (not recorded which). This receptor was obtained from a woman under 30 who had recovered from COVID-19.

CDR3 sequence: CASSLGGGAQHF. The CDR3 bases are TGTGCCAGCAGCTTAGGAGGCGGGGCCCAGCATTTT. The rearrangement joins TRBV7-9 to TRBJ1-5; D is ambiguous. This CDR3 is 12 amino acids long. Trimming cost V 1 base and J 11 bases, with 9 bases left between them. CDR1 and CDR2 (germline): SEHNR, FQNEAQ (reference sequence).